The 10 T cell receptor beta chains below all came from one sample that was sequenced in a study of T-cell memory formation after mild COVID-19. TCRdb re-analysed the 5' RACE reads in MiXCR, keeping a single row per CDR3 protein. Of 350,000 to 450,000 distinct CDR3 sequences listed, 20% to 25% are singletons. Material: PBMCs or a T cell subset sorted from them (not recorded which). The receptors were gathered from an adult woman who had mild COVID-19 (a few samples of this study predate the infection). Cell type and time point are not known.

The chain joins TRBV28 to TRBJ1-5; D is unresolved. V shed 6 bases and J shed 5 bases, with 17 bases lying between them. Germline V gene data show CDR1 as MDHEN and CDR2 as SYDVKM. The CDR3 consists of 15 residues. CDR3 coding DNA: TGTGCCAGCAGCAAACTAGGTTCGGGCGATCAGCCCCAGCATTTT. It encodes CASSKLGSGDQPQHF.

DNA of the CDR3: TGTGCCTCTCGGGACCTGGGAGGTACAGATACGCAGTATTTT. It specifies CASRDLGGTDTQYF. The chain carries TRBV30 and TRBJ2-3; TRBD2 is a possible D gene (6 bases). Germline V gene sequence: CDR1 GTSNPN, CDR2 SVGIG (reference sequence). This CDR3 comprises 14 residues. Trimming removed 7 bases at V and 3 bases at J, with 17 bases between.

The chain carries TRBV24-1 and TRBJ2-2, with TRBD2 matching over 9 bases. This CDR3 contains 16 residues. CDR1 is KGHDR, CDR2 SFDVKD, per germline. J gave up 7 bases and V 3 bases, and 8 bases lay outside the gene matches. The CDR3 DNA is TGTGCCACCAGTGATCAAATAGCGGGAGCGGTCGGGGAGCTGTTTTTT. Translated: CATSDQIAGAVGELFF.

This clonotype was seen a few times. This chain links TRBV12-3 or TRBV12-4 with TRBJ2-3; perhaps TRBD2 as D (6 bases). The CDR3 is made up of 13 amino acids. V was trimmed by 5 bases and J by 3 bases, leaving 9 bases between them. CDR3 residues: CASSPGRTDTQYF. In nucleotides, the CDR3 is TGTGCCAGCAGTCCAGGGAGGACAGATACGCAGTATTTT.

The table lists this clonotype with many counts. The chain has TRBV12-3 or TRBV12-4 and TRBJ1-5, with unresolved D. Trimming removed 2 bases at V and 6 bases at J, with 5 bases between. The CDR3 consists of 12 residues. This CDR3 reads CASSLSGQPQHF. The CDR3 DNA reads TGTGCCAGCAGTTTATCGGGTCAGCCCCAGCATTTT.

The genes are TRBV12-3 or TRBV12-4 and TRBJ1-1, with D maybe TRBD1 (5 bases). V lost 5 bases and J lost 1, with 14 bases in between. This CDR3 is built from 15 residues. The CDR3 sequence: CASSTTEKKNTEAFF. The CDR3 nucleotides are TGTGCCAGCAGTACGACAGAGAAAAAGAACACTGAAGCTTTCTTT.

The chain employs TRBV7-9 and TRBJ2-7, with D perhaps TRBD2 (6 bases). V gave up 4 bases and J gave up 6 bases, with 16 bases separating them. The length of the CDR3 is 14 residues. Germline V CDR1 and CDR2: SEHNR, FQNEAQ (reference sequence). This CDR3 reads CASSSTQGGLEQYF. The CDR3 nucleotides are TGTGCCAGCAGCTCTACCCAGGGAGGACTCGAGCAGTACTTC.

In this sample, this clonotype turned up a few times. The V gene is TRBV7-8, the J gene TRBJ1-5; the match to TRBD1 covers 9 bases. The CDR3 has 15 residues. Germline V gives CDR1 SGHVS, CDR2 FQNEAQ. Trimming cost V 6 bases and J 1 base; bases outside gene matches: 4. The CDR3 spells CASRKTGGSNQPQHF. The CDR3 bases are TGTGCCAGCAGGAAGACAGGGGGGAGCAATCAGCCCCAGCATTTT.

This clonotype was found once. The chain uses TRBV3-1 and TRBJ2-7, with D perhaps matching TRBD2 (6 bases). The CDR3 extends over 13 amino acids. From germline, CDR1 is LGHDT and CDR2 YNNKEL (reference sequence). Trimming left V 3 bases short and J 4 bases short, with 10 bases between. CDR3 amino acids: CASSQGLQYEQYF. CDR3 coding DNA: TGTGCCAGCAGCCAGGGACTCCAGTACGAGCAGTACTTC.

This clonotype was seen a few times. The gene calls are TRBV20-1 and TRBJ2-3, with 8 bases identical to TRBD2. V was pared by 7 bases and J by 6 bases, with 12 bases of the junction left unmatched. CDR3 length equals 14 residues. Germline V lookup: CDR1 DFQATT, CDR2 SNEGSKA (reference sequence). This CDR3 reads CSGFSGAYMDTQYF. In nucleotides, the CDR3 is TGCAGTGGGTTTAGCGGGGCTTACATGGATACGCAGTATTTT.